This T cell receptor beta chain was observed in a study of blood T cells in healthy people across ages. Then a second PCR, running about 6 to 12 cycles, was carried out with a sample-barcoded 5' primer and a J-beta primer mix. MiXCR, applied by TCRdb to the 5' RACE reads, yields one record per CDR3 protein. The sample lists 650,000 or so distinct CDR3 sequences, more than 45% seen once, with approximately 13% in the top ten. This clonotype showed up many times. Germline assignment: CDR1 DFQATT and CDR2 SNEGSKA (reference sequence). This CDR3 region has 14 residues. V lost 6 bases to trimming and J lost 1 base, with 16 bases between them.

The receptor was isolated from a woman aged 80 or over in good health. The sequenced sample was blood. The V call is TRBV20-1, the J call TRBJ2-7; tentatively, D is TRBD1 (6 bases). In nucleotides, the CDR3 is TGCAGTGCGCTACAGGGTGGGATATCCTACGAGCAGTACTTC. Protein sequence: CSALQGGISYEQYF.